The TCR beta chain under discussion was sequenced for a study of blood T cell repertoires in COVID-19. Across the whole study: Material from acute and convalescent COVID-19 was sourced from the United States, Italy and Spain. From T cells, B-cell-depleted T cells, or PBMCs came the material, which was cDNA or gDNA.

This clone was counted only a few times. How the authors handled the data: Nucleated cell counts were estimated from reference gene primer amplification. Sequencing was performed with immunoSEQ multiplex PCR; in TCRdb, only in-frame clones are kept and a portion is missing. Clonal size and the V and J genes are those of that table, whereas D and trimming came from the DNA. The sample has around 68,000 clones; 75% to 90% are singletons. Germline V lookup: CDR1 SGHVS, CDR2 FNYEAQ. This CDR3 is 13 amino acids long. V lost 4 bases and J lost 7, with 14 bases in between. Sequencing was performed on peripheral blood. The rearrangement links TRBV7-6 to TRBJ2-7; unclear D gene. The sequence was obtained from a man aged 50 to 60 with acute or convalescent COVID-19. The CDR3 bases are TGTGCCAGCAGCTCCTTTAAGACTCCTGAGCAGTACTTC. Amino acid sequence: CASSSFKTPEQYF.